This TCR beta chain appears in the sequencing data of a study of OX40 agonist ivuxolimab in advanced cancers. General observations from the study: Clonal expansion in partial responders at 0.1-3.0 mg/kg ranked among the lowest.

Comment on this clone: What it binds is unknown.

Generated by immunoSEQ multiplex PCR, the TCRdb table keeps only in-frame clones and is missing some. The repertoire holds tens of thousands of clones, with 89% as singletons. The J segment lost 4 bases and the V segment lost 2 bases, leaving 3 bases of the junction unmatched. In germline, CDR1 is GTSNPN, CDR2 SVGIG (reference sequence). This CDR3 is built from 13 residues. V usage is TRBV30 and J usage is TRBJ2-5; 8 bases are a match to TRBD1. The TCR comes from an adult with an advanced solid tumor such as melanoma, head and neck, liver or kidney cancer. The sequences come from CD4+ or CD8+ T cells sorted from blood, collected in a trial of the OX40 agonist ivuxolimab. The CDR3 sequence: CAWSPGGAETQYF. In DNA form, the CDR3 reads TGTGCCTGGAGTCCAGGGGGCGCAGAGACCCAGTACTTC. The entire variable domain, with the rest obtained from reference TRBV30 and TRBJ2-5, is as follows: SQTIHQWPATLVQPVGSPLSLECTVEGTSNPNLYWYRQAAGRGLQLLFYSVGIGQISSEVPQNLSASRPQDRQFILSSKKLLLSDSGFYLCAWSPGGAETQYFGPGTRLLVL.